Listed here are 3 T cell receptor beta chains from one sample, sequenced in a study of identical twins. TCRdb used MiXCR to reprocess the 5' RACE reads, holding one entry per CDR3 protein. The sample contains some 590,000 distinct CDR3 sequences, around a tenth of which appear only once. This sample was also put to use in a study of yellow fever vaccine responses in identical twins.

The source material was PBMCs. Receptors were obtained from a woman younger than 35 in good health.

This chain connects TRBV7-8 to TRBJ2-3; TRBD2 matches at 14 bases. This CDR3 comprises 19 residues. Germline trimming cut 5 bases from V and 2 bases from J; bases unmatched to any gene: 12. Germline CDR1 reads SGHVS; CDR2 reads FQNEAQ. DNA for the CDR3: TGTGCCAGCAGCCAGGGACTAGCGGGGGACTTTCTCGCCACAGATACGCAGTATTTT. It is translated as CASSQGLAGDFLATDTQYF.

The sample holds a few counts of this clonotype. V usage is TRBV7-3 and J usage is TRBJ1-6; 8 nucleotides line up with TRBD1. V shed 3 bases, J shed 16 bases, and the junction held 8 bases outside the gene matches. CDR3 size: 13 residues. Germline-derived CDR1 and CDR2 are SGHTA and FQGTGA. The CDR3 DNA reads TGTGCCAGCAGCTTTAACTCGGGACAGGCTCTCCACTTT. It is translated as CASSFNSGQALHF.

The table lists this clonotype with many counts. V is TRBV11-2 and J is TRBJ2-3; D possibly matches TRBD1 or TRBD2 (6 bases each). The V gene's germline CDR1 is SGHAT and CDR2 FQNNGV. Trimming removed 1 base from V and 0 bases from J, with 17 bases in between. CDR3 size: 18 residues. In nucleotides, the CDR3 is TGTGCCAGCAGCTTAGGTGGGCGCGGAGGGGGAAGCACAGATACGCAGTATTTT. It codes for CASSLGGRGGGSTDTQYF.